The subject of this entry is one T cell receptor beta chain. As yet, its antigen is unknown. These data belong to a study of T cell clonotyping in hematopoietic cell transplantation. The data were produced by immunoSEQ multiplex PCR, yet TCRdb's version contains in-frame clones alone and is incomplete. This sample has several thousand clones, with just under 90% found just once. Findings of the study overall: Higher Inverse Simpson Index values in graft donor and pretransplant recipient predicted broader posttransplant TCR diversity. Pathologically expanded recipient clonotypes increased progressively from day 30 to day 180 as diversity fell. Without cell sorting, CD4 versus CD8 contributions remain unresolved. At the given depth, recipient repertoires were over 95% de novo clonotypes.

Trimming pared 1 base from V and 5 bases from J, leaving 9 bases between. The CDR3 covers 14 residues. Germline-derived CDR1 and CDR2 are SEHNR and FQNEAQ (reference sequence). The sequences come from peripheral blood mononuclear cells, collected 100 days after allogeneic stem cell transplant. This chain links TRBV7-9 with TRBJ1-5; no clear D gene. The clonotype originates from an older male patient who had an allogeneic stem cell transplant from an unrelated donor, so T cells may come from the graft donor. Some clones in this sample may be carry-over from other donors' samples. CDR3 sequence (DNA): TGTGCCAGCAGCTTAGAATCACGGCATCAGCCCCAGCATTTT. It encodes CASSLESRHQPQHF.